This T cell receptor (beta chain) was identified during a study of cytomegalovirus exposure and HLA in healthy donors (dated by TCRdb to about 2017). About the study as a whole: An earlier analysis of several hundred of the donors reported 250 to 300 Gb of sequence data and some 120 million unique TCR beta sequences from about 179 million T cells. The study was designed to test whether signatures of past pathogen exposure could be identified by cataloging public T cell receptors. A later genetic analysis took genome-wide SNP genotypes for about 55% of the roughly 700 donors and used that subset as a discovery cohort. A later analysis re-analyzed previously published TCR beta repertoires from approximately 670 donors and added high-resolution HLA genotyping to study TCR occurrence patterns. Donor age, sex, ethnicity and CMV serostatus were compiled together with the repertoire data. An earlier analysis of 500 to 650 of the donors applied high-throughput TCR beta sequencing to assess whether each TCR beta V gene segment acted as functional or pseudogenic. Typing coverage varied by locus: about 620-630 donors for A, B, C, DRB1 and DQB1; approximately 560 for DQA1; over 600 for DPA1; around 450 for DPB1. The genetic ancestry cluster associated with self-reported Caucasian donors included approximately 85% of the roughly 390 genotyped donors. Across approximately 400 genotyped donors of the cohort, an average of about 240,000 unique TCR beta nucleotide sequences per donor were sequenced, and 15% to 20% of those sequences were non-productive. The study combined high-throughput TCR immunosequencing, statistical association of individual TCRs with disease status, and machine learning to predict cytomegalovirus infection status. In the later analysis, no new phenotypic data were used to find candidate immune exposures; instead, reliance was placed on TCR beta sequences and their occurrence across donors. An early release covering roughly 600 HLA-typed donors comprised 300 to 350 gigabases of sequencing data and 65 million to 100 million unique TCR sequences. The study used immunosequencing to profile the T cell repertoires of several hundred subjects and linked those repertoires to cytomegalovirus serostatus. All discovery cohort repertoires had been generated using a single sequencing platform. Class I and class II HLA loci were covered by the typing at four-digit resolution. Besides the first cohort of 666 subjects, a separate validation cohort made up of 95 to 150 different subjects was used. Because of strong linkage in the cohort, five DR-DQ haplotypes were treated as single units for association and clustering.

As encoded in the germline V gene, CDR1 is SQVTM while CDR2 is ANQGSEA. The germline ends are 14 bases apart after V is trimmed by 0 bases and J by 5 bases. Reading from cysteine to phenylalanine, the CDR3 counts 14 amino acids. Only the CDR3 part of the read is kept: 42 bases, read in frame from the first base. What the study reported, not specific to this receptor: Sequencing depth was assumed to be roughly uniform across donors in the presence/absence analyses, though that assumption may not hold. The earlier analysis of approximately 540 of the donors excluded approximately 15 rarely observed V segments, including chromosome 9 orphons, because counts were too low. Broadly in line with IMGT annotations, most TCR beta V segments showed up in productive rearrangements about 87% or about 30% of the time in an earlier analysis of roughly 590 of the donors. While some public TCRs were present in many individuals, most TCR sequences turned up only very rarely across donors. Strong co-occurrence of HLA alleles, especially DR and DQ, made assigning TCR associations to individual alleles difficult. Because HLA typing was unavailable for some donors at each locus, only the typed subset was used in association tests. Three of the identified cytomegalovirus-associated TCR beta chains were confirmed in vitro to be specific for cytomegalovirus antigens. A later genetic analysis associated a missense DCLRE1C variant with V-gene and J-gene trimming of TCR beta chains, and an independent cohort replicated the association. At a false discovery rate of 0.05, a later analysis linked roughly 17,000 TCR beta sequences to specific HLA alleles. A cluster of highly shared sequence variants was judged likely to represent a technical artifact of the sequencing pipeline. The 87-base-pair reads could not distinguish some IMGT-functional V segments, including TRBV6-2 and TRBV6-3, so those segments were excluded. Correlated functional status among segregating V segments might be attributable to linkage disequilibrium, but an unknown experimental factor could not be ruled out. According to the authors, the approach could potentially be generalized to other disease states and immunological phenotypes. Only TCR beta chains were sequenced in this cohort, and the absence of alpha or paired-chain data limited detectable features. The only immune exposure information available for the cohort was CMV serostatus. A further reported finding was that TCR beta sequences accurately predicted the HLA-A and HLA-B alleles for most subjects in the first cohort. A later genetic analysis reported fewer N-insertions in productive TCRs among donors in an Asian-associated ancestry cluster than the approximately 670-donor mean. In a later analysis, most CMV-associated TCR beta chains were found to appear HLA-restricted, with HLA associations seemingly driven largely by CMV exposure. According to a later analysis, TCR association rates differed among HLA loci, with DRB1 alleles showing the most associated TCRs and HLA-C alleles showing the fewest. The study gave a list of some 150 TCR beta chains associated with cytomegalovirus. Compared with equally common non-associated chains, HLA-associated TCR beta chains in a later analysis were more clonally expanded and had lower generation probabilities. In both the original and validation cohorts, the classifier was reported to diagnose cytomegalovirus status with high specificity and sensitivity. According to a later analysis, parvovirus B19, influenza, CMV and Epstein-Barr virus appeared linked to several top co-occurrence clusters.

In total, 500 to 700 healthy bone marrow donors made up the cohort. Cohort members were all nominally healthy when sampled, although unrecorded immune exposures were likely present. The donor tested CMV seronegative and was one of the 352 seronegative cohort members. A peripheral blood sample was provided by each donor, and peripheral blood mononuclear cells were used for TCR beta sequencing. Genomic DNA extraction from the blood cell samples was performed with the Qiagen DNeasy Blood Extraction Kit. For this clone: The target of this receptor is not known. No per-base quality is available; no much larger clone lies one base away.

Libraries came from the immunoSEQ multiplex PCR assay. For the multiplex PCR, a mixture combining 60 forward primers for TCR Vbeta segments and 13 reverse primers for TCR Jbeta segments was used. A multiplex PCR assay on genomic DNA amplified the CDR3 region of rearranged TCR beta genes. The amplified TCR beta libraries were sequenced on the Illumina HiSeq System as 87-base-pair reads. For the original study's pipeline: Across the 666 repertoires, a later analysis counted about 81 million unique TCR beta chains, roughly 11 million of which were shared by at least two donors. Raw reads were error-corrected and collapsed into unique sequences by a nearest-neighbor algorithm in which closely related sequences were merged to remove PCR and sequencing errors. Alignment of CDR3 sequences to IMGT reference sequences was used to assign V, D and J gene segments. Each retained sequence needed at least a six-nucleotide match to both a V gene segment and a J gene segment. Rearrangements were classified as productive when the CDR3 lacked stop codons and remained in frame with V and J, and all other rearrangements were classified as non-productive. Following IMGT convention, CDR3 was defined as the stretch from the second conserved V-encoded cysteine up to the conserved J-encoded phenylalanine. The earlier analysis of some 600 of the donors excluded sequences that lacked an unambiguous match to a single V gene segment. An earlier analysis of over 450 of the donors classified V segments as functional when productive rearrangements were above 56.7% and as segregating when the standard deviation between donors was above 5%. A statistical classification framework was built to diagnose cytomegalovirus status from the catalog of TCR beta chain sequences. In a later analysis, V and J genes were assigned by comparing TCR nucleotide sequences against IMGT/GENE-DB human TR gene sequences. The TCRdist pipeline was used in a later analysis to assign CDR3 sequences and most-parsimonious VDJ recombination scenarios. In a later analysis, each TCR beta chain was defined by its CDR3 amino acid sequence together with its V-gene family, and reads lacking a unique V-gene family were excluded. As a way to deal with suspected cross-contamination and a sequencing artifact, a later analysis dropped over 550 nucleotide sequences that were highly shared and had low generation probability. In a later analysis, a clonal expansion index for each public chain was calculated from normalized within-repertoire ranks of inferred template counts. In a later analysis, generation probabilities were computed using a VDJ recombination model fitted to out-of-frame rearrangements, and the results were checked against IGoR. In a later analysis, TCR-TCR, TCR-HLA and TCR-CMV co-occurrence was scored with hypergeometric tests, and a repertoire-size bias correction was applied to TCR pairs. To estimate false discovery rates, a later analysis permuted the HLA or CMV assignments 20 times. In a later analysis, co-occurring TCRs were grouped using DBSCAN, with TCRdist sequence similarity added in when clustering inside HLA-allele-positive subsets. Repertoires with fewer than 30,000 or more than 120,000 public chains were left out of co-occurrence clustering, as were five repertoires with anomalous nucleotide sharing. The source is immuneACCESS, and TCRdb retained only in-frame sequences with V and J called. Part of the clones is not carried over; for the studies checked, unresolved V genes explain less than half of this, and the remainder is unexplained. V and J calls and clone size are copied from that table; D and trimming were computed from the DNA. Across this sample there are some 97,000 clones, with roughly 84% seen only once. About 1.1% of the sample lies in the top ten.

The chain links TRBV29-1 with TRBJ2-7; the D gene is possibly TRBD2, with 6 bases matching. The receptor's source is a woman aged 18 to 35 in good health and CMV-seronegative. Sequencing was done on a sample of PBMCs. DNA sequence: TGCAGCGTTGAAGATCGGGGAGGTATCGACGAGCAGTACTTC. This codes for CSVEDRGGIDEQYF.